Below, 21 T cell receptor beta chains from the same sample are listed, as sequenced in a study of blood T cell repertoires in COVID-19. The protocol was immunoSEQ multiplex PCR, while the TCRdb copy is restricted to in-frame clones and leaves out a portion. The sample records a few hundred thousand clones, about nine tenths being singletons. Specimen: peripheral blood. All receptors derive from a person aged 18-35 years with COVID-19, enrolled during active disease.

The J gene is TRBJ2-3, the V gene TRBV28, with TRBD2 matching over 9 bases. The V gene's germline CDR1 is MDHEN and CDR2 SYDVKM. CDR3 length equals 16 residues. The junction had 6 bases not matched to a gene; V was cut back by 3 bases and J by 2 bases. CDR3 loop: CASSFPLAGSTDTQYF. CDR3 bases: TGTGCCAGCAGTTTCCCCCTAGCGGGGTCCACAGATACGCAGTATTTT.

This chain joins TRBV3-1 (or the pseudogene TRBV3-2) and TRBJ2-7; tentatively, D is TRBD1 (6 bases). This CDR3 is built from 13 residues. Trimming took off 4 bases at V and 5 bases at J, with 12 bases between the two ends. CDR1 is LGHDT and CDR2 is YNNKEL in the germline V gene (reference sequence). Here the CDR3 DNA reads TGTGCCAGCAGCCCGGGACACCTCGACGAGCAGTACTTC. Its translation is CASSPGHLDEQYF.

The CDR3 nucleotides read TGTGCCAGCAGCCAAGGGGGGACTAGTTTCGACAATGAGCAGTTCTTC. Its protein product is CASSQGGTSFDNEQFF. The rearrangement joins TRBV4-2 to TRBJ2-1; 8 bases fit TRBD2. V was clipped by 1 base and J by 5 bases; unmatched bases: 7. Germline assignment: CDR1 LGHNA and CDR2 YNFKEQ. The CDR3 consists of 16 residues.

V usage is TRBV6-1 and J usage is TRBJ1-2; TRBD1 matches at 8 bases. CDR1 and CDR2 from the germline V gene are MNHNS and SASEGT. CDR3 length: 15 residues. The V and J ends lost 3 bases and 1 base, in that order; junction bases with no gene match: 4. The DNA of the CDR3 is TGTGCCAGCAGTGATGTTACAGGGGGTAACTATGGCTACACCTTC. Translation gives CASSDVTGGNYGYTF.

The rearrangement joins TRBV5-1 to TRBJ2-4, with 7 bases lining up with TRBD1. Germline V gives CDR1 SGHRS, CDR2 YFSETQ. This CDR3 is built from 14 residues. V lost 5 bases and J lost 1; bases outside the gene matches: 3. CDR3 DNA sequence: TGCGCCAGCAGTTTACAGGGGGCCAAAAACATTCAGTACTTC. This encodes CASSLQGAKNIQYF.

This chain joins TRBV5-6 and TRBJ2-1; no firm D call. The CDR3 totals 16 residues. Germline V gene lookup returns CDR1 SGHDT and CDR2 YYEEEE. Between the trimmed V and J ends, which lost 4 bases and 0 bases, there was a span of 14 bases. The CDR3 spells CASSKSGPYSYNEQFF. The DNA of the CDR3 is TGTGCCAGCAGCAAATCGGGTCCGTACTCCTACAATGAGCAGTTCTTC.

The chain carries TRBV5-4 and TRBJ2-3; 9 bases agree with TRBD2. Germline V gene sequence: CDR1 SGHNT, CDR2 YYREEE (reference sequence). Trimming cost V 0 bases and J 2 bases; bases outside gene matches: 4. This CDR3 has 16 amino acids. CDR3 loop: CASSLAAGGLTDTQYF. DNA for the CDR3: TGTGCCAGCAGCTTGGCAGCGGGAGGTCTCACAGATACGCAGTATTTT.

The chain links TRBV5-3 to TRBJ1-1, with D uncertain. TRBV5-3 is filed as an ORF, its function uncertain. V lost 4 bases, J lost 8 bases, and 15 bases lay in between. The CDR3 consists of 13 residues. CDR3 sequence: CARSHVVPWEAFF. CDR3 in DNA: TGTGCCAGAAGCCACGTAGTCCCATGGGAAGCTTTCTTT.

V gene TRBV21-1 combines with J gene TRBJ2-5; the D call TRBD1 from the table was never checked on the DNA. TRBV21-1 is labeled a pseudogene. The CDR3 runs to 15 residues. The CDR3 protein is CASSKVSGGLETQYF. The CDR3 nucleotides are TGTGCCAGCAGCAAAGTGTCAGGGGGATTGGAGACCCAGTACTTC.

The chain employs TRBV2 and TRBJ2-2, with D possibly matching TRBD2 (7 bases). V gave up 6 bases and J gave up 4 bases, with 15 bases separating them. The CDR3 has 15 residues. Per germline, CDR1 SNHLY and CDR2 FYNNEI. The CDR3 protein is CASRKEGGSTGELFF. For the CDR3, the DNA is TGTGCCAGCAGGAAGGAGGGGGGGAGCACCGGGGAGCTGTTTTTT.

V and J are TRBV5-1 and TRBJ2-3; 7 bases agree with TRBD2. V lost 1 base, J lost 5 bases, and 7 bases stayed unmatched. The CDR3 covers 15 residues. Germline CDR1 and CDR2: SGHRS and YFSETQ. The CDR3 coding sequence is TGCGCCAGCAGCTTGAACGGGAGGATGGGAGATACGCAGTATTTT. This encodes CASSLNGRMGDTQYF.

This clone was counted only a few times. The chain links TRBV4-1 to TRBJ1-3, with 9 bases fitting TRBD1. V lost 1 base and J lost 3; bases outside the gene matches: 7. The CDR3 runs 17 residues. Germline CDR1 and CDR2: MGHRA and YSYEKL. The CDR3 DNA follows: TGCGCCAGCAGCCAAGTCGCGGGACAGGGTATTGGAAACACCATATATTTT. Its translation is CASSQVAGQGIGNTIYF.

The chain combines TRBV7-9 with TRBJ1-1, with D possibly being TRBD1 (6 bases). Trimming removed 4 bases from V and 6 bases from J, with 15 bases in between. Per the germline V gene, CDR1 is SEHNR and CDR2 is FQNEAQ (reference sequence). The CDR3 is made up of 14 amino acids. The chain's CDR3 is CASSSGQSFSEAFF. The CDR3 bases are TGTGCCAGCAGCTCAGGACAGTCTTTTTCTGAAGCTTTCTTT. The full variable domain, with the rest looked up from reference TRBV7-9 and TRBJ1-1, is DTGVSQNPRHKITKRGQNVTFRCDPISEHNRLYWYRQTLGQGPEFLTYFQNEAQLEKSRLLSDRFSAERPKGSFSTLEIQRTEQGDSAMYLCASSSGQSFSEAFFGQGTRLTVV.

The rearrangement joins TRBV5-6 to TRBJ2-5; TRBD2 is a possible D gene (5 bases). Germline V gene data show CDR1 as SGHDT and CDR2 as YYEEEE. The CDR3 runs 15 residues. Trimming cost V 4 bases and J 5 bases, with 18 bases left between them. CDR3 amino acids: CASSRDFTREETQYF. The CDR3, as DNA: TGTGCCAGCAGCCGTGACTTTACTAGGGAGGAGACCCAGTACTTC.

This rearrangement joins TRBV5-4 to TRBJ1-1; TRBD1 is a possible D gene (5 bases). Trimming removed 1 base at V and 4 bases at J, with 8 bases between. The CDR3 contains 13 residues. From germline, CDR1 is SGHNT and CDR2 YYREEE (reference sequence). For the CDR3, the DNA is TGTGCCAGCAGCTTGAATAGGGGCACTGAAGCTTTCTTT. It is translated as CASSLNRGTEAFF.

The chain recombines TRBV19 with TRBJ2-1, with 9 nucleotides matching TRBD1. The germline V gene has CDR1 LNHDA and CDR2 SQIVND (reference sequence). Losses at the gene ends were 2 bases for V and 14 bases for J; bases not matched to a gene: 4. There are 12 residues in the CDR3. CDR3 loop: CASSISDRGEFF. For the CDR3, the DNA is TGTGCCAGTAGTATATCCGACAGGGGGGAGTTCTTC.

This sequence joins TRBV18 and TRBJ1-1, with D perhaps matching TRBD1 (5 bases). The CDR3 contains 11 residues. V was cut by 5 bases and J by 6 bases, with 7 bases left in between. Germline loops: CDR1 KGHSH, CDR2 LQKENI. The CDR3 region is CASSGGAEAFF. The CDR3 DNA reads TGTGCCAGCTCAGGAGGGGCTGAAGCTTTCTTT.

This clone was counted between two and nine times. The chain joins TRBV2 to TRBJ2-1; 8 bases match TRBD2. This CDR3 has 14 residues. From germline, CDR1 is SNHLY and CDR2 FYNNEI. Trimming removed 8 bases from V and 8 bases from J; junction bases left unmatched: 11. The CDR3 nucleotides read TGTGCCAGCCGCCAGCGGGAGTATCGGGATGAGCAGTTCTTC. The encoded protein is CASRQREYRDEQFF. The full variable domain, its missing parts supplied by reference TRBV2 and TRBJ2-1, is EPEVTQTPSHQVTQMGQEVILRCVPISNHLYFYWYRQILGQKVEFLVSFYNNEISEKSEIFDDQFSVERPDGSNFTLKIRSTKLEDSAMYFCASRQREYRDEQFFGPGTRLTVL.

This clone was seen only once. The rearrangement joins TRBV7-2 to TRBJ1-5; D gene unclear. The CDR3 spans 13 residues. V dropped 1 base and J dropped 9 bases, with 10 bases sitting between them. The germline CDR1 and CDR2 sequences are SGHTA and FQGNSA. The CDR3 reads CASSLGTGRPQHF. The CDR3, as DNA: TGTGCCAGCAGCTTAGGAACGGGTCGGCCCCAGCATTTT. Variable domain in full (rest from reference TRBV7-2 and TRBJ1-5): GAGVSQSPSNKVTEKGKDVELRCDPISGHTALYWYRQSLGQGLEFLIYFQGNSAPDKSGLPSDRFSAERTGGSVSTLTIQRTQQEDSAVYLCASSLGTGRPQHFGDGTRLSIL.

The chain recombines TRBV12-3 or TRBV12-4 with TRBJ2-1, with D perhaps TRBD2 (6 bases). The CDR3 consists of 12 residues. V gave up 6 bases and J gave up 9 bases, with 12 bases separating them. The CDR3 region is CASSLGSGEQFF. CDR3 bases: TGTGCCAGCAGCCTTGGTAGCGGTGAGCAGTTCTTC.

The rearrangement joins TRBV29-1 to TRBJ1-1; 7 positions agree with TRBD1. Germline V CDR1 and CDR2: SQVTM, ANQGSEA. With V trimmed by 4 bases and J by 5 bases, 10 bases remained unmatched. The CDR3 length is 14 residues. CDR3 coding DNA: TGCAGCGTTGTCCCGAACAGGGGAGGTACTGAAGCTTTCTTT. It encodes CSVVPNRGGTEAFF.